These T cell receptor beta chains were read from a single sample in a study of blood T cell repertoires in COVID-19. The table came from immunoSEQ multiplex PCR; TCRdb's copy has only in-frame clones and leaves some out. The sample includes about 110,000 clones, approximately 72% of them seen just once. The sample taken for sequencing was peripheral blood. The receptors come from a woman in her 70s with acute or convalescent COVID-19. The CDR3 runs from the conserved cysteine through the conserved F or W. A D gene is named only where the DNA matches it firmly. Clone size is given for some rows only: seen once, a few or many times, or a class if the clone is expanded.

J: TRBJ2-7
V: TRBV30
size: NA
D: TRBD1
length: 14
DNA: TGTGCCTGGAGCGGGGAGACAGGGCGGTACGAGCAGTACTTC
CDR3: CAWSGETGRYEQYF

J: TRBJ2-5
V: TRBV6-2/TRBV6-3
size: NA
D: NA
length: 17
DNA: TGTGCCAGCAGTTCCCGCGGAAGGGACACCCTTCGGGAGACCCAGTACTTC
CDR3: CASSSRGRDTLRETQYF

J: TRBJ2-7
V: TRBV15
size: NA
D: NA
length: 13
DNA: TGTGCCACCAGCAGAGACGCCAGGCTCGAGCAGTACTTC
CDR3: CATSRDARLEQYF

J: TRBJ2-2
V: TRBV6-6
size: NA
D: TRBD1
length: 14
DNA: TGTGCCAGCAGGGGACAGGCCGACACCGGGGAGCTGTTTTTT
CDR3: CASRGQADTGELFF

J: TRBJ1-3
V: TRBV5-1
size: NA
D: NA
length: 14
DNA: TGCGCCAGCTCCCTTGGCCTTCCGGGAAACACCATATATTTT
CDR3: CASSLGLPGNTIYF

J: TRBJ2-3
V: TRBV2
size: NA
D: NA
length: 13
DNA: TGTGCCGGAGGGCGGGCCGTCACAGATACGCAGTATTTT
CDR3: CAGGRAVTDTQYF

J: TRBJ2-1
V: TRBV2
size: NA
D: TRBD2
length: 16
DNA: TGTGCCAGCGGGAAGGGACTAGCGGGGGGCCACAATGAGCAGTTCTTC
CDR3: CASGKGLAGGHNEQFF

J: TRBJ1-2
V: TRBV28
size: few
D: TRBD1
length: 16
DNA: TGTGCCAGCAGTTTCCTCCCGGGGACAGGGGATTATGGCTACACCTTC
CDR3: CASSFLPGTGDYGYTF

J: TRBJ2-3
V: TRBV18
size: NA
D: TRBD1
length: 16
DNA: TGTGCCAGCTCACCGGGCTGGGCAGGGGGAGAAGATACGCAGTATTTT
CDR3: CASSPGWAGGEDTQYF

J: TRBJ2-1
V: TRBV27
size: NA
D: NA
length: 19
DNA: TGTGCCAGCAGCCGAGACTCCTTTAGGTTGGTTGCCTCCTACAATGAGCAGTTCTTC
CDR3: CASSRDSFRLVASYNEQFF

J: TRBJ2-7
V: TRBV7-2
size: NA
D: NA
length: 14
DNA: TGTGCCAGCAGCTTGGACAGCCTTTCCTACGAGCAGTACTTC
CDR3: CASSLDSLSYEQYF

J: TRBJ2-7
V: TRBV2
size: NA
D: NA
length: 15
DNA: TGTGCCAGCAGTGAAATCCTCTACAGCTCCTACGAGCAGTACTTC
CDR3: CASSEILYSSYEQYF

J: TRBJ2-5
V: TRBV30
size: NA
D: NA
length: 20
DNA: TGTGCCTGGAGTGTATCATTCATAAGGGGGGGGCCTTCACGCACCGAGACCCAGTACTTC
CDR3: CAWSVSFIRGGPSRTETQYF

J: TRBJ2-2
V: TRBV5-1
size: NA
D: TRBD1
length: 16
DNA: TGCGCCAGCAGCCCCGGCCCCGGGACAGAGACCGGGGAGCTGTTTTTT
CDR3: CASSPGPGTETGELFF

J: TRBJ2-5
V: TRBV4-2
size: once
D: TRBD2
length: 18
DNA: TGTGCCAGCAGCCAAGAGGGGACTAGCGGGGCGGGGGCAGAGACCCAGTACTTC
CDR3: CASSQEGTSGAGAETQYF

J: TRBJ1-5
V: TRBV6-1
size: NA
D: NA
length: 15
DNA: TGTGCCAGCAGTGAAGTGTATTTTAGCAATCAGCCCCAGCATTTT
CDR3: CASSEVYFSNQPQHF

J: TRBJ1-1
V: TRBV25-1
size: NA
D: NA
length: 16
DNA: TGTGCCAGCACCACAGAGAGAGGAGGCCGGACCACTGAAGCTTTCTTT
CDR3: CASTTERGGRTTEAFF

J: TRBJ1-2
V: TRBV5-5
size: NA
D: NA
length: 14
DNA: TGTGCCAGCAGCAGCGGGACGGCTAACTATGGCTACACCTTC
CDR3: CASSSGTANYGYTF

J: TRBJ1-6
V: TRBV4-1
size: NA
D: TRBD1
length: 17
DNA: TGCGCCAGCAGCCCTAAAGGACAGGCTCCCTATAATTCACCCCTCCACTTT
CDR3: CASSPKGQAPYNSPLHF

J: TRBJ1-1
V: TRBV19
size: few
D: TRBD1
length: 14
DNA: TGTGCCAGCACCATGCAGGGGGCGCGAGAGACGGCTTTCTTT
CDR3: CASTMQGARETAFF

J: TRBJ1-3
V: TRBV28
size: NA
D: NA
length: 14
DNA: TGTGCCAGCAGTTTATTAGCTTCGGGAAACACCATATATTTT
CDR3: CASSLLASGNTIYF

J: TRBJ2-5
V: TRBV5-1
size: NA
D: TRBD1
length: 15
DNA: TGCGCCAGCAGCTTGGGCGGGACAGGTGGAGAGACCCAGTACTTC
CDR3: CASSLGGTGGETQYF

J: TRBJ1-1
V: TRBV7-2
size: NA
D: NA
length: 13
DNA: TGTGCCAGCAGCTTGGGGCAGGCCACTGAAGCTTTCTTT
CDR3: CASSLGQATEAFF

J: TRBJ1-2
V: TRBV9
size: NA
D: TRBD1
length: 17
DNA: TGTGCCAGCAGCGCCGGGACAGGGGACGCGCGAGGAGGAGGCTACACCTTC
CDR3: CASSAGTGDARGGGYTF

J: TRBJ1-2
V: TRBV5-1
size: NA
D: NA
length: 13
DNA: TGCGCCAGCAGCGTACAGTATCACTATGGCTACACCTTC
CDR3: CASSVQYHYGYTF

J: TRBJ1-2
V: TRBV5-4
size: few
D: NA
length: 14
DNA: TGTGCCAGCAGCCAGGGTCTTGTTGGTGATGGCTACACCTTC
CDR3: CASSQGLVGDGYTF

J: TRBJ1-1
V: TRBV18
size: NA
D: NA
length: 16
DNA: TGTGCCAGCTCACCCCTCCAGGAACCTGTGAACACTGAAGCTTTCTTT
CDR3: CASSPLQEPVNTEAFF

J: TRBJ2-2
V: TRBV5-6
size: NA
D: NA
length: 16
DNA: TGTGCCAGCAGCTTCGGCGGAGTTTTATACACCGGGGAGCTGTTTTTT
CDR3: CASSFGGVLYTGELFF

J: TRBJ1-2
V: TRBV19
size: NA
D: NA
length: 13
DNA: TGTGCCACACCAGCTAGGAACGGTTATGGCTACACCTTC
CDR3: CATPARNGYGYTF

J: TRBJ1-1
V: TRBV18
size: few
D: NA
length: 14
DNA: TGTGCCAGCTTTGCGGAGGGGATGAGCACTGAAGCTTTCTTT
CDR3: CASFAEGMSTEAFF

J: TRBJ2-7
V: TRBV13
size: NA
D: NA
length: 21
DNA: TGTGCCAGCAGAGCTAGGGGCGGGAATTTCCGTATGAAAGGCGGAACCTACGAGCAGTACTTC
CDR3: CASRARGGNFRMKGGTYEQYF

J: TRBJ2-1
V: TRBV27
size: NA
D: NA
length: 17
DNA: TGTGCCAGCAGTTTATCGATAAGAGCCTCGGGAAGGAATGAGCAGTTCTTC
CDR3: CASSLSIRASGRNEQFF

J: TRBJ2-5
V: TRBV5-1
size: few
D: TRBD2
length: 15
DNA: TGCGCCAGCAGGATTAGCGGGGGGAACCAAGAGACCCAGTACTTC
CDR3: CASRISGGNQETQYF

J: TRBJ2-7
V: TRBV12-2
size: NA
D: NA
length: 16
DNA: TGTGCAAGTCGCTTAGCTCCGAGACAGGCCCACTACGAGCAGTACTTC
CDR3: CASRLAPRQAHYEQYF

J: TRBJ2-2
V: TRBV27
size: NA
D: NA
length: 14
DNA: TGTGCCAGCAGCCTCAGGGTTGGGACCGGGGAGCTGTTTTTT
CDR3: CASSLRVGTGELFF

J: TRBJ2-3
V: TRBV6-6
size: once
D: TRBD2
length: 16
DNA: TGTGCCAGCGGCGACGTGGGACTAGCGGGGGCAGATACGCAGTATTTT
CDR3: CASGDVGLAGADTQYF

J: TRBJ1-1
V: TRBV10-2
size: NA
D: NA
length: 14
DNA: TGCGCCAGCAGTGAGTTTCGAGGCTCGGGGGAAGCTTTCTTT
CDR3: CASSEFRGSGEAFF

J: TRBJ2-3
V: TRBV19
size: NA
D: NA
length: 13
DNA: TGTGCCAGTACTGGGGGGTTCCCAGATACGCAGTATTTT
CDR3: CASTGGFPDTQYF

J: TRBJ1-5
V: TRBV29-1
size: NA
D: NA
length: 14
DNA: TGCAGCGTTGCGGAGACAGCTGGGAATCAGCCCCAGCATTTT
CDR3: CSVAETAGNQPQHF

J: TRBJ1-1
V: TRBV2
size: NA
D: NA
length: 13
DNA: TGTGCCAGCAGCGATGACAGCTTCTCTGAAGCTTTCTTT
CDR3: CASSDDSFSEAFF

J: TRBJ1-1
V: TRBV5-1
size: NA
D: TRBD1
length: 16
DNA: TGCGCCAGCAGCTACGACGGACAGGGCGGGAACACTGAAGCTTTCTTT
CDR3: CASSYDGQGGNTEAFF

J: TRBJ2-4
V: TRBV5-4
size: few
D: NA
length: 16
DNA: TGTGCCAGCAGCTCCGGGACTCTTCTAGCCAAAAACATTCAGTACTTC
CDR3: CASSSGTLLAKNIQYF

J: TRBJ1-1
V: TRBV7-2
size: NA
D: NA
length: 13
DNA: TGTGCCAGCAGCTTACAGGGCTACACTGAAGCTTTCTTT
CDR3: CASSLQGYTEAFF

J: TRBJ2-3
V: TRBV3-1/TRBV3-2
size: few
D: TRBD2
length: 16
DNA: TGTGCCAGCAGCCAAGACGTAGCGGGGGGAGCAGATACGCAGTATTTT
CDR3: CASSQDVAGGADTQYF

J: TRBJ1-5
V: TRBV2
size: NA
D: TRBD1
length: 15
DNA: TGTGCCAGCAGACGGACAGGGGTCCCCAATCAGCCCCAGCATTTT
CDR3: CASRRTGVPNQPQHF

J: TRBJ2-2
V: TRBV10-2
size: NA
D: NA
length: 16
DNA: TGCGCCAGCAGTGAGTCCACAGGGCTGGGAACCGGGGAGCTGTTTTTT
CDR3: CASSESTGLGTGELFF

J: TRBJ1-1
V: TRBV30
size: NA
D: NA
length: 14
DNA: TGTGCCTGGAGTGGCCGGGCCCGAGGGACTGAAGCTTTCTTT
CDR3: CAWSGRARGTEAFF

J: TRBJ1-1
V: TRBV19
size: NA
D: TRBD1
length: 12
DNA: TGTGCCAGCAATCAGGGGGCCTCTGAAGCTTTCTTT
CDR3: CASNQGASEAFF

J: TRBJ2-7
V: TRBV7-9
size: once
D: TRBD1
length: 16
DNA: TGTGCCAGCAGCCCTAGGGACAGGGGATCCTCCTCCGAGCAGTACTTC
CDR3: CASSPRDRGSSSEQYF

J: TRBJ1-1
V: TRBV6-5
size: NA
D: NA
length: 14
DNA: TGTGCCAGCAGTTACGGGCGGGGGGACACTGAAGCTTTCTTT
CDR3: CASSYGRGDTEAFF

J: TRBJ1-4
V: TRBV6-5
size: NA
D: NA
length: 15
DNA: TGTGCCAGCAGTCCTGTTGGGGCCCTAAGGTTACCACTGTTTTTT
CDR3: CASSPVGALRLPLFF

J: TRBJ2-7
V: TRBV27
size: NA
D: TRBD1
length: 13
DNA: TGTGCCAGCAGTCAGACAGGGCGCCACGAGCAGTACTTC
CDR3: CASSQTGRHEQYF

J: TRBJ2-7
V: TRBV19
size: NA
D: TRBD1
length: 13
DNA: TGTGCCAGTAGTGGGACGACAGGGGGAGAGCAGTACTTC
CDR3: CASSGTTGGEQYF